The 20 T cell receptor beta chains below were found in one sample sequenced in a study of CD8+ T cells in alopecia areata. The sequencing template was cDNA reverse transcribed from extracted RNA. The data were produced by immunoSEQ multiplex PCR, yet TCRdb's version contains in-frame clones alone and is incomplete. This sample has some 180,000 clones, with more than 60% found just once. Sequenced here: CD4+ T cells sorted from blood, sampled at week 0. These receptors were collected from a human donor with alopecia areata.

The chain uses TRBV5-1 and TRBJ1-1; 9 bases align to TRBD1. The CDR3 spans 16 residues. After removal of 5 bases from V and 0 bases from J, the junction contained 8 bases not matched to a gene. Germline V gives CDR1 SGHRS, CDR2 YFSETQ. The CDR3 here is CASSLGTGIMNTEAFF. CDR3 DNA: TGCGCCAGCAGTCTTGGGACAGGGATCATGAACACTGAAGCTTTCTTT.

This clone appeared a few times. The chain combines TRBV7-3 with TRBJ1-5; no firm D call. V lost 5 bases and J lost 0, with 11 bases in between. Germline V gene sequence: CDR1 SGHTA, CDR2 FQGTGA. This CDR3 has 15 residues. CDR3 loop: CASSLDGDSNQPQHF. The DNA for the CDR3 is TGTGCCAGCAGCCTTGACGGGGATAGCAATCAGCCCCAGCATTTT. The variable domain in full, completed from reference TRBV7-3 and TRBJ1-5, reads GAGVSQTPSNKVTEKGKYVELRCDPISGHTALYWYRQSLGQGPEFLIYFQGTGAADDSGLPNDRFFAVRPEGSVSTLKIQRTERGDSAVYLCASSLDGDSNQPQHFGDGTRLSIL.

This clone has more than one count but fewer than ten. The chain joins TRBV4-3 to TRBJ1-2; TRBD1 might be the D (5 bases). Trimming shortened V by 0 bases and J by 7 bases, and 9 bases separated the two germline ends. The germline gives CDR1 LGHNA, CDR2 YSLEER. The CDR3 consists of 13 residues. CDR3 in amino acids: CASSQDRGTGYTF. CDR3 in DNA: TGCGCCAGCAGCCAAGACCGGGGGACTGGCTACACCTTC.

The chain has TRBV2 and TRBJ1-1, with a weak D call TRBD1 (5 bases). The germline gives CDR1 SNHLY, CDR2 FYNNEI. The CDR3 has 14 residues. Trimming removed 10 bases at V and 1 base at J, with 16 bases between. CDR3 in DNA: TGTGCCACCTCGATCGGGACCGCGAACACTGAAGCTTTCTTT. It encodes CATSIGTANTEAFF.

This sequence joins TRBV5-1 and TRBJ1-2, with D perhaps matching TRBD1 (6 bases). The length of the CDR3 is 12 residues. With 5 bases removed from V and 4 bases from J, the gap between germline ends came to 9 bases. From germline, CDR1 is SGHRS and CDR2 YFSETQ. The CDR3 DNA reads TGCGCCAGCAGTCAACAGGGCTATGGCTACACCTTC. Translation: CASSQQGYGYTF. Looking up the rest from reference TRBV5-1 and TRBJ1-2 gives the full variable domain: KAGVTQTPRYLIKTRGQQVTLSCSPISGHRSVSWYQQTPGQGLQFLFEYFSETQRNKGNFPGRFSGRQFSNSRSEMNVSTLELGDSALYLCASSQQGYGYTFGSGTRLTVV.

This rearrangement joins TRBV6-5 to TRBJ2-7; 11 bases map to TRBD1. The CDR3 is 15 residues long. V trimming: 2 bases; J trimming: 2 bases; junction bases outside the gene matches: 2. Germline V gene sequence: CDR1 MNHEY, CDR2 SVGAGI. The DNA of the CDR3 is TGTGCCAGCAGTTACACGGACAGGGGGCCCTACGAGCAGTACTTC. Its protein is CASSYTDRGPYEQYF.

V and J are TRBV2 and TRBJ1-6; no definite D call. The ends were cut back, 8 bases at V and 6 bases at J, with 11 bases in the middle. The V gene's germline CDR1 is SNHLY and CDR2 FYNNEI. The CDR3 is made up of 13 amino acids. CDR3 residues: CASSKGPNSPLHF. CDR3 in DNA: TGTGCCAGCTCGAAGGGCCCTAATTCACCCCTCCACTTT.

This chain uses TRBV6-5 with TRBJ1-5, with 8 bases fitting TRBD1. The trim removed 5 bases at V and 5 bases at J, leaving 5 bases unmatched. The length of the CDR3 is 14 residues. CDR1 and CDR2 (germline): MNHEY, SVGAGI. The CDR3, as DNA: TGTGCCAGCAGTAACCGGGACAGGTATCAGCCCCAGCATTTT. Translation gives CASSNRDRYQPQHF.

This sequence joins TRBV29-1 and TRBJ2-5; D ambiguous. Trimming pared 5 bases from V and 5 bases from J, leaving 9 bases between. CDR3 length equals 11 residues. The V gene's germline CDR1 is SQVTM and CDR2 ANQGSEA. The CDR3 DNA reads as TGCAGCGTTAATATGGGGGAGACCCAGTACTTC. Translated, it gives CSVNMGETQYF.

This sequence joins TRBV10-3 and TRBJ1-5, with 9 bases fitting TRBD1. Losses at the gene ends were 0 bases for V and 8 bases for J; bases not matched to a gene: 5. Germline V gene sequence: CDR1 ENHRY, CDR2 SYGVKD. The CDR3 sequence is 15 residues long. CDR3 coding DNA: TGTGCCATCAGTGAGTCGACGGGACAGGGCAAGCCCCAGCATTTT. Its translation: CAISESTGQGKPQHF.

This clone was observed a few times. The rearrangement uses TRBV9 and TRBJ2-3; 7 nucleotides agree with TRBD2. The CDR3 is 16 residues long. Germline CDR1 is SGDLS and CDR2 is YYNGEE. Unmatched junction bases numbered 4, after V lost 0 bases and J lost 0 bases. CDR3 residues: CASSVVAGVSTDTQYF. CDR3 bases: TGTGCCAGCAGCGTAGTTGCGGGGGTTAGCACAGATACGCAGTATTTT.

The chain links TRBV9 to TRBJ1-2, with D unresolved. The CDR3 is made up of 15 amino acids. The V and J ends lost 0 bases and 8 bases respectively, with 17 bases between them. Germline V gene lookup returns CDR1 SGDLS and CDR2 YYNGEE. The CDR3: CASSVAQTPQGGYTF. The CDR3 bases are TGTGCCAGCAGCGTAGCTCAGACACCCCAAGGCGGCTACACCTTC.

The chain couples TRBV5-1 to TRBJ1-2; D ambiguous. The length of the CDR3 is 13 residues. V was shortened by 3 bases and J by 3 bases, with 9 bases between the two germline ends. CDR1 is SGHRS, CDR2 YFSETQ, per germline. CDR3 region: CASSSGGDYGYTF. The CDR3 bases are TGCGCCAGCAGCTCGGGCGGGGACTATGGCTACACCTTC.

Details on this clone: The limits of the CDR3 on the DNA are not certain, so only TCRdb's listed CDR3 is given. V gene TRBV5-1 combines with J gene TRBJ2-5. 14 amino acids form the CDR3, both terminal residues included. Per the germline V gene, CDR1 is SGHRS and CDR2 is YFSETQ. The CDR3 protein is CASSFLWGQETQYF.

This clone was counted once. The rearrangement uses TRBV10-2 and TRBJ2-5; 10 positions match TRBD2. CDR3 length: 17 residues. Germline trimming cut 6 bases from V and 2 bases from J; bases unmatched to any gene: 12. The germline V gene encodes CDR1 WSHSY and CDR2 SAAADI. CDR3 nucleotide sequence: TGCGCCAGCAGCCCAGCGGGGGGGCCCCTAGCTCAAGAGACCCAGTACTTC. This translates into CASSPAGGPLAQETQYF.

This clone was counted between two and nine times. V gene TRBV5-5 combines with J gene TRBJ2-4; weak D call: TRBD1 (6 bases). Trimming cost V 4 bases and J 0 bases, with 14 bases left between them. The germline gives CDR1 SGHKS, CDR2 YYEKEE (reference sequence). This CDR3 has 16 amino acids. The CDR3 sequence: CASSRDNFGAKNIQYF. The CDR3 DNA sequence: TGTGCCAGCAGCCGGGACAATTTCGGAGCCAAAAACATTCAGTACTTC.

As for this clone: A junction boundary mismatches the germline segment, possibly from a read error. The V call is TRBV29-1, the J call TRBJ1-1, with unresolved D. CDR3 length: 11 amino acids. Germline CDR1 reads SQVTM; CDR2 reads ANQGSEA. Here the CDR3 DNA reads TGCACGGTCGCGATAGGCACTAAAGCTTTCTTT. It translates to CTVAIGTKAFF.

Details on this clone: At one of its ends the junction is not consistent with the germline gene, which may arise from a read error. The J gene is TRBJ2-1, the V gene TRBV5-6; 9 bases line up with TRBD1. The germline gives CDR1 SGHDT, CDR2 YYEEEE. This CDR3 has 15 amino acids. Here the CDR3 reads CASSLAGGQGTEQFF. CDR3 coding DNA: TGTGCCAGCAGTTTGGCAGGAGGACAGGGGACTGAGCAGTTCTTC.

This clone was found a few times. The chain links TRBV29-1 to TRBJ2-7, with a tentative D call TRBD2 (6 bases). The CDR3 has 13 residues. Germline-derived CDR1 and CDR2 are SQVTM and ANQGSEA. V was shortened by 4 bases and J by 3 bases, with 13 bases between the two germline ends. DNA for the CDR3: TGCAGCGTTGTATTAGCGGTAGACTACGAGCAGTACTTC. Translated: CSVVLAVDYEQYF.

The chain recombines TRBV29-1 with TRBJ1-5; D is unclear. The CDR3 extends over 13 amino acids. Trimming removed 4 bases at V and 0 bases at J, with 7 bases between. Germline V gene sequence: CDR1 SQVTM, CDR2 ANQGSEA. The CDR3 reads CSVAPNSNQPQHF. In DNA form, the CDR3 reads TGCAGCGTTGCACCTAATAGCAATCAGCCCCAGCATTTT.